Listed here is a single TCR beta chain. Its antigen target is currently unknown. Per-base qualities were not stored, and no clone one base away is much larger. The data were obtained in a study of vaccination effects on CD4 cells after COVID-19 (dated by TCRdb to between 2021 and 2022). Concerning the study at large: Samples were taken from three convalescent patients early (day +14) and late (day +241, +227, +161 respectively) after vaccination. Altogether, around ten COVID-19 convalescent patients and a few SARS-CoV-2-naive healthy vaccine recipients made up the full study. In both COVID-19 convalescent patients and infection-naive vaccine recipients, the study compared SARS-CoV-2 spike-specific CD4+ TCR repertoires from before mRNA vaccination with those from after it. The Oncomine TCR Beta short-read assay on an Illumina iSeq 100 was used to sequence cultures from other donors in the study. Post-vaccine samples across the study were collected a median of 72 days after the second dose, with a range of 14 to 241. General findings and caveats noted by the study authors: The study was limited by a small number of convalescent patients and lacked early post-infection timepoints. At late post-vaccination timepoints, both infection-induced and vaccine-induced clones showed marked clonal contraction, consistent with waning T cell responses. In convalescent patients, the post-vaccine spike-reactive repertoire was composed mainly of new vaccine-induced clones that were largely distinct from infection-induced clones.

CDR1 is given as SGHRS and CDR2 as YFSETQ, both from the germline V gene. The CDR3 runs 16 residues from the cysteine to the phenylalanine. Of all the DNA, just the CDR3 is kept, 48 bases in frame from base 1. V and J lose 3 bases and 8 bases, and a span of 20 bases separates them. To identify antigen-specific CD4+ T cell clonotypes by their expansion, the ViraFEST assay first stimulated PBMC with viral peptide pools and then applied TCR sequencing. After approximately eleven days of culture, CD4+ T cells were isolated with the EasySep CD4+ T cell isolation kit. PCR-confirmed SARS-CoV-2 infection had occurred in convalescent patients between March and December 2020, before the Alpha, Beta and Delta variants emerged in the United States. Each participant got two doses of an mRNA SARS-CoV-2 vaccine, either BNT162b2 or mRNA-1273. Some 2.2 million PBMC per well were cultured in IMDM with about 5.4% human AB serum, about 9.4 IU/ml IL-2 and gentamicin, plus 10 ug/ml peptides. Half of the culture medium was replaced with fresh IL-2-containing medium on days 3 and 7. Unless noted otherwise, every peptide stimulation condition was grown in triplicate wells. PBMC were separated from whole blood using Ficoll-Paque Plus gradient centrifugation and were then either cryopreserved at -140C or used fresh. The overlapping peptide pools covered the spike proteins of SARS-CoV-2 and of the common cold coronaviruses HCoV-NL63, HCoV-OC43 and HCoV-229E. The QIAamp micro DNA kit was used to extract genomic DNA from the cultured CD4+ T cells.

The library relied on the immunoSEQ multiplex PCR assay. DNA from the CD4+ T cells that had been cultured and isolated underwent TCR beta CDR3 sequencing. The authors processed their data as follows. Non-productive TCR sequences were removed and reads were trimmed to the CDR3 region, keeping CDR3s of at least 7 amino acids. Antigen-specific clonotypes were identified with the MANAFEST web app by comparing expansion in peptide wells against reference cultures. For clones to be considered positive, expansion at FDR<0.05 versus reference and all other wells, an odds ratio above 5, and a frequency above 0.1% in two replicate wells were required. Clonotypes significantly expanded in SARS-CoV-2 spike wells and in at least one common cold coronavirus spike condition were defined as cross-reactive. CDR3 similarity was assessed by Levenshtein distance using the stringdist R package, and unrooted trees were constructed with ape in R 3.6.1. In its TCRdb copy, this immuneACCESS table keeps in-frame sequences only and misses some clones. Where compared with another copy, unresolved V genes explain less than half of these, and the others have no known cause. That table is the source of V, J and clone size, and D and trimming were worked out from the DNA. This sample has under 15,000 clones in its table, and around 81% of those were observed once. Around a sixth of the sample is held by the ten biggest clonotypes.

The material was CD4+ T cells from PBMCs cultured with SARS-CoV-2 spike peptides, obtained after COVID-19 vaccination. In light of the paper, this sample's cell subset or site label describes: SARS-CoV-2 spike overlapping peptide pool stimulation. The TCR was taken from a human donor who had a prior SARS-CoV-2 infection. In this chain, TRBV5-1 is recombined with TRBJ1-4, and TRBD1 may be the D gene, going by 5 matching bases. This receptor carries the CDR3 CASSYGERGTGEKLFF. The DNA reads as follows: TGCGCCAGCAGCTACGGAGAGAGAGGGACTGGAGAAAAACTGTTTTTT.